The rows below give T cell receptor beta chains drawn from one sample of a study of blood T cells in healthy people across ages. TCRdb itself ran the 5' RACE reads through MiXCR, one entry per CDR3 protein. The repertoire includes roughly 1.4 million distinct CDR3 sequences, 55% to 75% of them detected once, and approximately 7% sits in the top ten. Sequencing was performed on blood. The receptor set was obtained from a man between 18 and 29 years old in good health. The CDR3 runs from the conserved cysteine through the conserved F or W. A D gene is named only where the DNA matches it firmly. Clone sizes are given selectively: once, few, many, or a class where the clone is expanded.

J gene: TRBJ2-1
D gene: -
V gene: TRBV11-2
clone size: -
CDR3 DNA: TGTGCCAGCAGCTTCTGGCGGGGCTACAATGAGCAGTTCTTC
CDR3 protein: CASSFWRGYNEQFF

J gene: TRBJ1-2
D gene: -
V gene: TRBV7-2
clone size: few
CDR3 DNA: TGTGCCAGCAGCTTAGTAGGGTCGGATGGCTACACCTTC
CDR3 protein: CASSLVGSDGYTF

J gene: TRBJ2-5
D gene: -
V gene: TRBV20-1
clone size: -
CDR3 DNA: TGCAGTGCTAGAGATTGGCGGAGGGAGACCCAGTACTTC
CDR3 protein: CSARDWRRETQYF

J gene: TRBJ2-4
D gene: TRBD1
V gene: TRBV7-9
clone size: -
CDR3 DNA: TGTGCCAGCAGCCTAATCACAGGGGTCAACATTCAGTACTTC
CDR3 protein: CASSLITGVNIQYF

J gene: TRBJ2-7
D gene: -
V gene: TRBV4-1
clone size: -
CDR3 DNA: TGCGCCAGCAGCCAAGAGGCCACAGGGAGTAGCTACGAGCAGTACTTC
CDR3 protein: CASSQEATGSSYEQYF

J gene: TRBJ2-3
D gene: -
V gene: TRBV9
clone size: few
CDR3 DNA: TGTGCCAGCAGCTCCCAGGGGGGGGGGACAGCAGATACGCAGTATTTT
CDR3 protein: CASSSQGGGTADTQYF

J gene: TRBJ2-7
D gene: TRBD2
V gene: TRBV4-1
clone size: few
CDR3 DNA: TGCGCCAGCAGCCATAAAACTAGCGGGAGCTACGAGCAGTACTTC
CDR3 protein: CASSHKTSGSYEQYF

J gene: TRBJ2-5
D gene: -
V gene: TRBV5-1
clone size: few
CDR3 DNA: TGCGCCAGCAGCTTGGAGTCGGGGATCCAAGAGACCCAGTACTTC
CDR3 protein: CASSLESGIQETQYF

J gene: TRBJ2-7
D gene: -
V gene: TRBV5-1
clone size: -
CDR3 DNA: TGCGCCAGCAGCTTCGGGGGAAATGGTTACGAGCAGTACTTC
CDR3 protein: CASSFGGNGYEQYF

J gene: TRBJ1-2
D gene: TRBD1
V gene: TRBV13
clone size: -
CDR3 DNA: TGTGACAGCAGCCCCGACAGGGGCTCCTATGGCTACACCTTC
CDR3 protein: CDSSPDRGSYGYTF

J gene: TRBJ1-2
D gene: TRBD1
V gene: TRBV5-1
clone size: -
CDR3 DNA: TGCGCCAGCAGCTTGGAGGGGGACAGGGGGTTTAGCTACACCTTC
CDR3 protein: CASSLEGDRGFSYTF

J gene: TRBJ1-4
D gene: TRBD1
V gene: TRBV9
clone size: few
CDR3 DNA: TGTGCCAGCAGCCCCAGGGGGGACGGAAAACTGTTTTTT
CDR3 protein: CASSPRGDGKLFF

J gene: TRBJ2-1
D gene: TRBD1
V gene: TRBV5-1
clone size: few
CDR3 DNA: TGCGCCAGCAGCCCAACTACCGGGACAGAGTACAATGAGCAGTTCTTC
CDR3 protein: CASSPTTGTEYNEQFF

J gene: TRBJ2-1
D gene: -
V gene: TRBV2
clone size: -
CDR3 DNA: TGTGCCAGCAGCGTGATCGGTAATGAGCAGTTCTTC
CDR3 protein: CASSVIGNEQFF

J gene: TRBJ2-5
D gene: -
V gene: TRBV6-1
clone size: -
CDR3 DNA: TGTGCCAGCAGTGACACGAGGGAGCAGTACTTC
CDR3 protein: CASSDTREQYF

J gene: TRBJ1-1
D gene: -
V gene: TRBV7-9
clone size: few
CDR3 DNA: TGTGCCAGCAGCTTCCCCACGTCTGAAGCTTTCTTT
CDR3 protein: CASSFPTSEAFF

J gene: TRBJ2-7
D gene: TRBD1
V gene: TRBV18
clone size: -
CDR3 DNA: TGTGCCAGCTCACCAGCCGGGACAGGGTCAAACGAGCAGTACTTC
CDR3 protein: CASSPAGTGSNEQYF

J gene: TRBJ2-5
D gene: -
V gene: TRBV6-1
clone size: -
CDR3 DNA: TGTGCCAGCAGTGATCTAGTACGGGAGACCCAGTACTTC
CDR3 protein: CASSDLVRETQYF

J gene: TRBJ2-1
D gene: TRBD2
V gene: TRBV13
clone size: -
CDR3 DNA: TGTGCCAGCAGCTTATTAGCGGGCAACGGGCAAGGTGAGCAGTTCTTC
CDR3 protein: CASSLLAGNGQGEQFF

J gene: TRBJ1-2
D gene: -
V gene: TRBV6-5
clone size: -
CDR3 DNA: TGTGTCAGCAGTTATAGGCGGACCCAGACCTTTAACTATGGCTACACCTTC
CDR3 protein: CVSSYRRTQTFNYGYTF

J gene: TRBJ2-7
D gene: -
V gene: TRBV29-1
clone size: -
CDR3 DNA: TGCAGCGTTAGAGGCAGGAGGACTAGAGGGGGCTCCTACGAGCAGTACTTC
CDR3 protein: CSVRGRRTRGGSYEQYF

J gene: TRBJ2-7
D gene: TRBD1
V gene: TRBV5-1
clone size: -
CDR3 DNA: TGCGCCAGCAGCCGGTCAGGGGGCCAAGGCGAGCAGTACTTC
CDR3 protein: CASSRSGGQGEQYF

J gene: TRBJ1-2
D gene: -
V gene: TRBV6-1
clone size: -
CDR3 DNA: TGTGCCAGCACCCCTAGTGGGCTCCCTCGGAGATATGGCTACACCTTC
CDR3 protein: CASTPSGLPRRYGYTF

J gene: TRBJ2-7
D gene: TRBD1
V gene: TRBV6-5
clone size: -
CDR3 DNA: TGTGCCAGCAGTCCCTCGGGACAGAGCTACGAGCAGTACTTC
CDR3 protein: CASSPSGQSYEQYF

J gene: TRBJ1-2
D gene: -
V gene: TRBV10-3
clone size: few
CDR3 DNA: TGTGCCATCACCGAACCTGCTAACTATGGCTACACCTTC
CDR3 protein: CAITEPANYGYTF

J gene: TRBJ2-5
D gene: -
V gene: TRBV2
clone size: -
CDR3 DNA: TGTGCCAGCTATATGGGGATCATAGTAGGGGAGGAGACCCAGTACTTC
CDR3 protein: CASYMGIIVGEETQYF

J gene: TRBJ1-4
D gene: -
V gene: TRBV6-2/TRBV6-3
clone size: once
CDR3 DNA: TGTGCCAGCAGTGTGACAGTTAATGAAAAACTGTTTTTT
CDR3 protein: CASSVTVNEKLFF

J gene: TRBJ2-1
D gene: -
V gene: TRBV20-1
clone size: -
CDR3 DNA: TGCAGTGCTAGAGTCTCCTCTAGTGTATTGTCCTACAATGAGCAGTTCTTC
CDR3 protein: CSARVSSSVLSYNEQFF

J gene: TRBJ1-2
D gene: TRBD1
V gene: TRBV6-5
clone size: -
CDR3 DNA: TGTGCCAGCCTCAAGGGACAGGGGCATGGCTACACCTTC
CDR3 protein: CASLKGQGHGYTF

J gene: TRBJ1-1
D gene: -
V gene: TRBV6-4
clone size: -
CDR3 DNA: TGTGCCAGCAGTGACGACCTTTGGGACACTGAAGCTTTCTTT
CDR3 protein: CASSDDLWDTEAFF

J gene: TRBJ1-2
D gene: -
V gene: TRBV12-3/TRBV12-4
clone size: few
CDR3 DNA: TGTGCCAGCAGTTTGTCGTACGGCTATGGCTACACCTTC
CDR3 protein: CASSLSYGYGYTF

J gene: TRBJ1-2
D gene: -
V gene: TRBV29-1
clone size: few
CDR3 DNA: TGCAGCGTCGCACAGGGTGACTATGGCTACACCTTC
CDR3 protein: CSVAQGDYGYTF

J gene: TRBJ2-1
D gene: TRBD2
V gene: TRBV20-1
clone size: -
CDR3 DNA: TGCAGTGCCCCGGGACTAGCGGGCCACAATGAGCAGTTCTTC
CDR3 protein: CSAPGLAGHNEQFF

J gene: TRBJ2-1
D gene: -
V gene: TRBV25-1
clone size: -
CDR3 DNA: TGTGCCAGCAGTGAATGGAGGGGAAGCTCCTACAATGAGCAGTTCTTC
CDR3 protein: CASSEWRGSSYNEQFF

J gene: TRBJ2-7
D gene: -
V gene: TRBV27
clone size: few
CDR3 DNA: TGTGCCAGCAGACCTAAAATATCAGACTTCTGGCCATACGAGCAGTACTTC
CDR3 protein: CASRPKISDFWPYEQYF

J gene: TRBJ2-7
D gene: -
V gene: TRBV5-6
clone size: -
CDR3 DNA: TGTGCCAGCAGCTTGGTCTCCGGGGACGTGTCAAGTCCTTACGAGCAGTACTTC
CDR3 protein: CASSLVSGDVSSPYEQYF